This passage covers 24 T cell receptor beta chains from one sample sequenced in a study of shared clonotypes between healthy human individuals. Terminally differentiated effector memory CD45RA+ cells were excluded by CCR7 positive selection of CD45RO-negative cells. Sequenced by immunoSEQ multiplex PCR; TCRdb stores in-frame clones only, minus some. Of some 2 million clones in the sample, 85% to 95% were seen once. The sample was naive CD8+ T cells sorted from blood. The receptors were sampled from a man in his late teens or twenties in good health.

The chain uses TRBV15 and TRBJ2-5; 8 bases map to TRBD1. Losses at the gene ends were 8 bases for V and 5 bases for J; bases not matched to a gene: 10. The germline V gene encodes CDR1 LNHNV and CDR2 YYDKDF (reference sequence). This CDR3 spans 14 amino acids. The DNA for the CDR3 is TGTGCCACCTCCGACAGGGGAGCATCCGAGACCCAGTACTTC. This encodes CATSDRGASETQYF.

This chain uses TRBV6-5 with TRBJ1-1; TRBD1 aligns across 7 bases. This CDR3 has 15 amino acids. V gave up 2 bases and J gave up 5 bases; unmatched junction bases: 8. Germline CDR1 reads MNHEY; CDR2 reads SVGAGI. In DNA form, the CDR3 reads TGTGCCAGCAGTTACCGTGAGGGCAGGGGGACTGAAGCTTTCTTT. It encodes CASSYREGRGTEAFF.

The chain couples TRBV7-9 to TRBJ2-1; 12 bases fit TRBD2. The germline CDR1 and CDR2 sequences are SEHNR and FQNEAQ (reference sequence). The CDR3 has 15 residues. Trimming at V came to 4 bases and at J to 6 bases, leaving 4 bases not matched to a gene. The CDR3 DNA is TGTGCCAGCAGCTATTTGGGACTAGCGGGCAATGAGCAGTTCTTC. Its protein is CASSYLGLAGNEQFF.

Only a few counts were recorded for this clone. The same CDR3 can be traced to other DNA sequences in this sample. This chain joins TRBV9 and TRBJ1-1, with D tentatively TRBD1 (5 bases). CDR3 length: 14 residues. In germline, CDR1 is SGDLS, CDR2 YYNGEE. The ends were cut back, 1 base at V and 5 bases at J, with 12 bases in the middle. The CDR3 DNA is TGTGCCAGCAGCGTAAGCCAGGGAGGGACTGAAGCTTTCTTT. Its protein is CASSVSQGGTEAFF. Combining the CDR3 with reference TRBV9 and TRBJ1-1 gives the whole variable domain DSGVTQTPKHLITATGQRVTLRCSPRSGDLSVYWYQQSLDQGLQFLIQYYNGEERAKGNILERFSAQQFPDLHSELNLSSLELGDSALYFCASSVSQGGTEAFFGQGTRLTVV.

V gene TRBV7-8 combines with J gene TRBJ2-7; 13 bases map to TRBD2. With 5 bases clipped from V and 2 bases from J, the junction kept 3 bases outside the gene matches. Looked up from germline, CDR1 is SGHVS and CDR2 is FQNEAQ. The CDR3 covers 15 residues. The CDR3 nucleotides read TGTGCCAGCAGCGGGGGACTAGCGGGAACCTACGAGCAGTACTTC. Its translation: CASSGGLAGTYEQYF.

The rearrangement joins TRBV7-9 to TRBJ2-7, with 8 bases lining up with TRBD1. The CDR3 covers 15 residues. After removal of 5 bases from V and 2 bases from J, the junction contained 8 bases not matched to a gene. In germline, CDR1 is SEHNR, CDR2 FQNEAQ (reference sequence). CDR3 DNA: TGTGCCAGCAGCCTCTCCAGGGGGCGCCCCTACGAGCAGTACTTC. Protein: CASSLSRGRPYEQYF.

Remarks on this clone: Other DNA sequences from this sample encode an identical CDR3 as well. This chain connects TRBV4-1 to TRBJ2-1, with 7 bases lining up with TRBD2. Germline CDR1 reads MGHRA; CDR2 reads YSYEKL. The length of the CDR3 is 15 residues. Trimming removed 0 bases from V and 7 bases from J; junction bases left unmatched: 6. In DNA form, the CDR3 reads TGCGCCAGCAGCCAAGATGGGGGGGACTATAATGAGCAGTTCTTC. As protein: CASSQDGGDYNEQFF.

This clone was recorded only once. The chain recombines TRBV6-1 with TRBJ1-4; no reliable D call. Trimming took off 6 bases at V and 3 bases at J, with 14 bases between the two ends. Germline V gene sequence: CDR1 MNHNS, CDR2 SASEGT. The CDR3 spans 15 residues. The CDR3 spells CASSPLRFSNEKLFF. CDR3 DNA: TGTGCCAGCAGCCCTCTAAGGTTCTCTAATGAAAAACTGTTTTTT.

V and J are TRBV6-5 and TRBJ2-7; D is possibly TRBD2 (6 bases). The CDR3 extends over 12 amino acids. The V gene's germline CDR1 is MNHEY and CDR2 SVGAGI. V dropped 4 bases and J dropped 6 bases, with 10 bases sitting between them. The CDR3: CASSLGGREQYF. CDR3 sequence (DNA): TGTGCCAGCAGTTTGGGGGGACGCGAGCAGTACTTC.

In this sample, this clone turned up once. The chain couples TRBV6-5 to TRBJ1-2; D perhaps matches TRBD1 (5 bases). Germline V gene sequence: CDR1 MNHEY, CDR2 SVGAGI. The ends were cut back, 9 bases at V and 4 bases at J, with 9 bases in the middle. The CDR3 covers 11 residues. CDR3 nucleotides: TGTGCCAGACCCAGGGTCTATGGCTACACCTTC. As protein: CARPRVYGYTF.

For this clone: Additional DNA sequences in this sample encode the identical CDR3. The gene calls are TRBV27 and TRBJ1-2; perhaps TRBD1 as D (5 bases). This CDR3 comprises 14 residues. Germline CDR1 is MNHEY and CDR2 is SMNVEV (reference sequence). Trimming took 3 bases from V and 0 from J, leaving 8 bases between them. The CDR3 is CASSLTGANYGYTF. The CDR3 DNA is TGTGCCAGCAGTTTGACGGGGGCTAACTATGGCTACACCTTC.

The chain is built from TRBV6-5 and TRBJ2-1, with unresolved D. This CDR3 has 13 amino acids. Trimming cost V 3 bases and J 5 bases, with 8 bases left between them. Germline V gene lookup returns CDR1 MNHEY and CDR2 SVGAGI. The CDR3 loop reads CASSYAENNEQFF. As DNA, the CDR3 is TGTGCCAGCAGTTATGCGGAAAACAATGAGCAGTTCTTC.

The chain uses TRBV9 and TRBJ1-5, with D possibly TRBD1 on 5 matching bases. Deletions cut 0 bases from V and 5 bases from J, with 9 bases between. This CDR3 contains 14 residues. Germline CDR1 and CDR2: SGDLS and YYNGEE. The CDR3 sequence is CASSVGGEDQPQHF. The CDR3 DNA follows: TGTGCCAGCAGCGTAGGAGGGGAGGATCAGCCCCAGCATTTT. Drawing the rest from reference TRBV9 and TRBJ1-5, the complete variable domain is DSGVTQTPKHLITATGQRVTLRCSPRSGDLSVYWYQQSLDQGLQFLIQYYNGEERAKGNILERFSAQQFPDLHSELNLSSLELGDSALYFCASSVGGEDQPQHFGDGTRLSIL.

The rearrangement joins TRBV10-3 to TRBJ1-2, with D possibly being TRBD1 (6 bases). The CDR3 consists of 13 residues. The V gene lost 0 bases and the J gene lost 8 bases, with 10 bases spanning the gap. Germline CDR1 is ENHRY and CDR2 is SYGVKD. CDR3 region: CAISESGGWGYTF. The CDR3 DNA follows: TGTGCCATCAGTGAGTCGGGGGGCTGGGGCTACACCTTC.

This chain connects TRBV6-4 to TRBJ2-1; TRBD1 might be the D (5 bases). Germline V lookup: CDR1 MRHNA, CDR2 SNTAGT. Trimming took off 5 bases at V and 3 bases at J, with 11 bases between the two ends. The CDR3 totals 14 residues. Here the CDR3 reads CASSQGVGYNEQFF. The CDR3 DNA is TGTGCCAGCAGTCAAGGGGTTGGCTACAATGAGCAGTTCTTC.

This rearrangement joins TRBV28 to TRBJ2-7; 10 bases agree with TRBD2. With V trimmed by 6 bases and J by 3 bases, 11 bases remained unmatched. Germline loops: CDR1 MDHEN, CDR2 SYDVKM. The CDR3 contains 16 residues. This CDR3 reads CASSPGPSGSNYEQYF. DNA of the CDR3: TGTGCCAGCAGCCCCGGACCTAGCGGGAGCAACTACGAGCAGTACTTC.

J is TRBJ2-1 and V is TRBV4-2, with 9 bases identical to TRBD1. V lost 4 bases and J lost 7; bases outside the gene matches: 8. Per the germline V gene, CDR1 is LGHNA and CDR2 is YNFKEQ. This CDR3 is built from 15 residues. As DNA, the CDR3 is TGTGCCAGCAGCCGCGGACAGGGGCTTCTGAATGAGCAGTTCTTC. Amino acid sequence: CASSRGQGLLNEQFF.

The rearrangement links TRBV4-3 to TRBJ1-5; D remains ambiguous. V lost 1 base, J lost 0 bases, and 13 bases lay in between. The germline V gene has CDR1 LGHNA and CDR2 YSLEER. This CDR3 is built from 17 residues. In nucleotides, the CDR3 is TGCGCCAGCAGCCAAGGCACCGAAGGATATAGCAATCAGCCCCAGCATTTT. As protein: CASSQGTEGYSNQPQHF.

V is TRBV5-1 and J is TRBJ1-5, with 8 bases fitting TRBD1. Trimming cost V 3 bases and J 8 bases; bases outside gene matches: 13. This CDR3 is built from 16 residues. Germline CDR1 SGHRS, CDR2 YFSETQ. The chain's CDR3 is CASSCRTGIDSKPQHF. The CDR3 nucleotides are TGCGCCAGCAGCTGCCGGACAGGGATCGATTCGAAGCCCCAGCATTTT.

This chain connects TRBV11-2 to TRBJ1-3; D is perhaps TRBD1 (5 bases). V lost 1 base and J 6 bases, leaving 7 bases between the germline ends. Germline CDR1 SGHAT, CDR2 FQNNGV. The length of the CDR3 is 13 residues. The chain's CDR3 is CASSLGQLNTIYF. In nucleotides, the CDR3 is TGTGCCAGCAGCTTAGGACAGCTAAACACCATATATTTT.

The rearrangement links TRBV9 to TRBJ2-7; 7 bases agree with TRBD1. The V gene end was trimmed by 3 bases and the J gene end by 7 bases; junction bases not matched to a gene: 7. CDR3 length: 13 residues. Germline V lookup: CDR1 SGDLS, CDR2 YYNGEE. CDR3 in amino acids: CASSATGFGEQYF. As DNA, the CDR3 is TGTGCCAGCAGCGCGACAGGGTTCGGGGAGCAGTACTTC. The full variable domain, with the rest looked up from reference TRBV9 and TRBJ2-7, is DSGVTQTPKHLITATGQRVTLRCSPRSGDLSVYWYQQSLDQGLQFLIQYYNGEERAKGNILERFSAQQFPDLHSELNLSSLELGDSALYFCASSATGFGEQYFGPGTRLTVT.

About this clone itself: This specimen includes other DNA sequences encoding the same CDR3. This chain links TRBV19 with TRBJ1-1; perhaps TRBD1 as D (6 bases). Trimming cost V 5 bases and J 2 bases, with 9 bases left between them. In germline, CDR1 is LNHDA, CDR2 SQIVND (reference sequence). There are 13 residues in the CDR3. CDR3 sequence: CASSPGGNTEAFF. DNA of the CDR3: TGTGCCAGTAGTCCCGGGGGCAACACTGAAGCTTTCTTT.

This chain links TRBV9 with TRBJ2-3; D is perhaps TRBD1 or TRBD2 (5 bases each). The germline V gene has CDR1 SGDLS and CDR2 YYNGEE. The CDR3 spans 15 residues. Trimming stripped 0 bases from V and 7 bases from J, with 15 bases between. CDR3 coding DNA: TGTGCCAGCAGCGTAGAAGGGACCTCAGTTCATACGCAGTATTTT. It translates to CASSVEGTSVHTQYF.

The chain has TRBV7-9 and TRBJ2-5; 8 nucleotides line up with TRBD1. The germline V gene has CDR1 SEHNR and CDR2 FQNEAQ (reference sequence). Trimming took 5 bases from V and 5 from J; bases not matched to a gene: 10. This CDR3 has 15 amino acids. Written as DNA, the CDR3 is TGTGCCAGCAGCGACAAGACAGGGGCGATGGAGACCCAGTACTTC. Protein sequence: CASSDKTGAMETQYF.